The 22 T cell receptor beta chains below come from one sample, sequenced in a study of blood T cell repertoires in COVID-19. The repertoire was sequenced with immunoSEQ multiplex PCR; TCRdb's copy has only in-frame clones and lacks some. This sample carries around 140,000 clones, roughly 80% of them seen once, and the ten largest clones take roughly 10%. The sample taken for sequencing was peripheral blood. The receptors originated from a woman in her fifties or sixties with active or convalescent COVID-19.

The V call is TRBV7-9, the J call TRBJ2-1; maybe TRBD1 (5 bases). Trimming shortened V by 5 bases and J by 9 bases, and 14 bases separated the two germline ends. CDR1 and CDR2 (germline): SEHNR, FQNEAQ (reference sequence). The CDR3 runs to 13 residues. The CDR3 is CASSKTQVGEQFF. CDR3 sequence (DNA): TGTGCCAGCAGCAAGACACAGGTGGGTGAGCAGTTCTTC.

The chain joins TRBV4-2 to TRBJ2-1; 9 positions agree with TRBD2. V was pared by 3 bases and J by 7 bases, with 10 bases of the junction left unmatched. Germline V lookup: CDR1 LGHNA, CDR2 YNFKEQ. The CDR3 is 16 residues long. Written as DNA, the CDR3 is TGTGCCAGCAGCCAGGATATTAGCGGGAGTGGGAATGAGCAGTTCTTC. Amino acids: CASSQDISGSGNEQFF.

V is TRBV29-1 and J is TRBJ1-2; TRBD1 matches 8 bases. CDR3 size: 12 residues. V shed 5 bases and J 5 bases; nucleotides not matched to a gene: 4. Looked up from germline, CDR1 is SQVTM and CDR2 is ANQGSEA. The CDR3 region has the DNA TGCAGCGTTCGAAGGGACAGGTATGGCTACACCTTC. Protein product: CSVRRDRYGYTF.

This rearrangement joins TRBV18 to TRBJ1-1, with TRBD1 as a possible D gene (5 bases). The V gene lost 1 base and the J gene lost 5 bases, with 14 bases spanning the gap. CDR1 and CDR2 from the germline V gene are KGHSH and LQKENI. The CDR3 is made up of 15 amino acids. CDR3: CASSPLQGGATEAFF. The CDR3 DNA sequence: TGTGCCAGCTCACCACTCCAGGGTGGGGCGACTGAAGCTTTCTTT.

This clone was seen just once. The rearrangement joins TRBV7-6 to TRBJ2-7; D might be TRBD2 (6 bases). The CDR3 covers 15 residues. Germline lookup yields CDR1 SGHVS and CDR2 FNYEAQ. Trimming cost V 7 bases and J 6 bases, with 22 bases left between them. The CDR3, as DNA: TGTGCCAGCACCGTGGGGGGACCTGAGACTTTCGAGCAGTACTTC. It specifies CASTVGGPETFEQYF.

The CDR3 DNA reads as TGTGCCAGCAGCTCCCGTAGCGGGGGGGGCTACAATGAGCAGTTCTTC. Encoded protein: CASSSRSGGGYNEQFF. V is TRBV7-2 and J is TRBJ2-1; 11 nucleotides line up with TRBD2. CDR1 SGHTA and CDR2 FQGNSA come from the germline V gene. The CDR3 has 16 residues. Unmatched junction bases numbered 5, after V lost 4 bases and J lost 3 bases.

V and J are TRBV2 and TRBJ2-1, with 11 bases matching TRBD2. V shed 6 bases and J 6 bases; nucleotides not matched to a gene: 13. This CDR3 is built from 17 residues. Germline values: CDR1 SNHLY, CDR2 FYNNEI. In DNA form, the CDR3 reads TGTGCCAGCAGGAAAGAACCGGGACTAGCGGCCGTCAATGAGCAGTTCTTC. Encoded protein: CASRKEPGLAAVNEQFF.

This rearrangement joins TRBV9 to TRBJ2-2, with TRBD2 matching over 15 bases. The CDR3 length is 22 residues. The V gene end was trimmed by 4 bases and the J gene end by 1 base; junction bases not matched to a gene: 17. Germline V gene lookup returns CDR1 SGDLS and CDR2 YYNGEE. The CDR3 nucleotides are TGTGCCAGCAGCCACCGCCCTCTGTGGGGGACTAGCGGGGGGAAGAACACCGGGGAGCTGTTTTTT. This sequence encodes CASSHRPLWGTSGGKNTGELFF.

This clone was picked up one time. This chain uses TRBV7-3 with TRBJ2-2, with D hard to call. Trimming left V 5 bases short and J 1 base short, with 5 bases between. CDR1 and CDR2 (germline): SGHTA, FQGTGA. The CDR3 totals 13 residues. The CDR3 here is CASSPGNTGELFF. In DNA, the CDR3 is TGTGCCAGCAGCCCAGGGAACACCGGGGAGCTGTTTTTT.

The chain recombines TRBV9 with TRBJ2-5, with 12 positions matching TRBD2. This CDR3 is built from 15 residues. J was trimmed by 4 bases and V by 4 bases; bases with no gene match: 5. Per the germline V gene, CDR1 is SGDLS and CDR2 is YYNGEE. The CDR3 is CASSFLAGGGETQYF. CDR3 sequence (DNA): TGTGCCAGCAGCTTCCTAGCGGGAGGGGGAGAGACCCAGTACTTC.

The J gene is TRBJ1-5, the V gene TRBV7-2, with 7 bases lining up with TRBD1. CDR3 length equals 15 residues. Unmatched junction bases numbered 5, after V lost 5 bases and J lost 1 base. Germline V gene data show CDR1 as SGHTA and CDR2 as FQGNSA. Written as DNA, the CDR3 is TGTGCCAGCAGCCCTGGGACAGTAAGCAATCAGCCCCAGCATTTT. This sequence encodes CASSPGTVSNQPQHF.

This chain uses TRBV4-3 with TRBJ1-1, with a weak D call TRBD1 (6 bases). V was trimmed by 4 bases and J by 1 base, leaving 10 bases between them. CDR1 LGHNA and CDR2 YSLEER come from the germline V gene. This CDR3 comprises 14 residues. As DNA, the CDR3 is TGCGCCAGCAGCCGGGGACATGGGAACACTGAAGCTTTCTTT. Protein sequence: CASSRGHGNTEAFF.

The chain couples TRBV11-3 to TRBJ2-1; 12 bases fit TRBD2. V lost 1 base, J lost 7 bases, and 5 bases stayed unmatched. CDR3 size: 16 residues. Germline V gene lookup returns CDR1 SGHNT and CDR2 YENEEA. For the CDR3, the DNA is TGTGCCAGCAGCTTAGCTCAGACTAGCGGGAGAAATGAGCAGTTCTTC. Translating gives CASSLAQTSGRNEQFF. The full variable domain, rest sourced from reference TRBV11-3 and TRBJ2-1, is EAGVVQSPRYKIIEKKQPVAFWCNPISGHNTLYWYLQNLGQGPELLIRYENEEAVDDSQLPKDRFSAERLKGVDSTLKIQPAELGDSAVYLCASSLAQTSGRNEQFFGPGTRLTVL.

This chain links TRBV6-5 with TRBJ2-3, with a tentative D call TRBD1 (6 bases). Germline values: CDR1 MNHEY, CDR2 SVGAGI. V lost 6 bases to trimming and J lost 0 bases, with 13 bases between them. The CDR3 covers 15 residues. CDR3 region: CASRAQGASTDTQYF. The CDR3 bases are TGTGCCAGCAGGGCACAGGGTGCCAGCACAGATACGCAGTATTTT.

This clone was picked up a small number of times. The V and J genes are TRBV6-5 and TRBJ1-2, with TRBD1 matching over 8 bases. The CDR3 has 15 residues. CDR1 is MNHEY and CDR2 is SVGAGI in the germline V gene. With 5 bases clipped from V and 4 bases from J, the junction kept 9 bases outside the gene matches. The CDR3 sequence is CASSPGIGQGYGYTF. The CDR3 region has the DNA TGTGCCAGCAGTCCTGGGATAGGACAGGGCTATGGCTACACCTTC.

The rearrangement joins TRBV18 to TRBJ2-1, with D unresolved. The CDR3 loop spans 13 amino acids. Trimming shortened V by 3 bases and J by 7 bases, and 10 bases separated the two germline ends. The germline gives CDR1 KGHSH, CDR2 LQKENI. Written as DNA, the CDR3 is TGTGCCAGCTCACCCGCGACCGGGAATGAGCAGTTCTTC. Translated: CASSPATGNEQFF.

A remark on this clone: Within the sample, other DNA sequences also encode this same CDR3. The gene calls are TRBV5-4 and TRBJ2-2; 10 nucleotides align to TRBD1. With V trimmed by 4 bases and J by 5 bases, 2 bases remained unmatched. The germline V gene encodes CDR1 SGHNT and CDR2 YYREEE (reference sequence). The CDR3 is made up of 14 amino acids. CDR3 sequence: CASSLDRGTGELFF. CDR3 bases: TGTGCCAGCAGCCTGGACAGGGGGACCGGGGAGCTGTTTTTT. The full variable domain, with the rest looked up from reference TRBV5-4 and TRBJ2-2, is ETGVTQSPTHLIKTRGQQVTLRCSSQSGHNTVSWYQQALGQGPQFIFQYYREEENGRGNFPPRFSGLQFPNYSSELNVNALELDDSALYLCASSLDRGTGELFFGEGSRLTVL.

The chain joins TRBV6-5 to TRBJ1-1, with 8 positions matching TRBD1. CDR1 and CDR2 from the germline V gene are MNHEY and SVGAGI. J was trimmed by 7 bases and V by 1 base; bases with no gene match: 8. The CDR3 is 15 amino acids. CDR3 amino acids: CASSYLGKTGGEAFF. CDR3 in DNA: TGTGCCAGCAGTTACTTAGGGAAAACAGGGGGTGAAGCTTTCTTT.

There are a few counts of this clone. V gene TRBV30 combines with J gene TRBJ2-2, with D tentatively TRBD1 (6 bases). Trimming took off 3 bases at V and 1 base at J, with 12 bases between the two ends. Germline values: CDR1 GTSNPN, CDR2 SVGIG (reference sequence). This CDR3 comprises 15 residues. The CDR3 DNA follows: TGTGCCTGGAGCTTAATACAGGGGAACACCGGGGAGCTGTTTTTT. It codes for CAWSLIQGNTGELFF.

The chain is built from TRBV19 and TRBJ1-5; TRBD1 is a possible D gene (5 bases). This CDR3 is 16 amino acids long. Germline CDR1 is LNHDA and CDR2 is SQIVND (reference sequence). V was pared by 3 bases and J by 3 bases, with 15 bases between. The CDR3 here is CASSIWPGGPNQPQHF. The DNA of the CDR3 is TGTGCCAGTAGTATCTGGCCGGGGGGACCCAATCAGCCCCAGCATTTT.

V gene TRBV5-8 combines with J gene TRBJ2-7; D remains ambiguous. The V gene lost 0 bases and the J gene lost 9 bases, with 13 bases spanning the gap. CDR1 and CDR2 from the germline V gene are SGHTS and YDEGEE. This CDR3 is 13 amino acids long. CDR3 coding DNA: TGTGCCAGCAGCTTGGTTAGCTCAGACGGGCAGTACTTC. Translation: CASSLVSSDGQYF.

This sequence joins TRBV19 and TRBJ1-4; D perhaps matches TRBD1 (5 bases). Germline loops: CDR1 LNHDA, CDR2 SQIVND (reference sequence). The CDR3 consists of 15 residues. Trimming removed 5 bases at V and 4 bases at J, with 14 bases between. CDR3 sequence: CASSPTGTDNEKLFF. CDR3 sequence (DNA): TGTGCCAGTAGTCCAACCGGGACTGATAATGAAAAACTGTTTTTT.